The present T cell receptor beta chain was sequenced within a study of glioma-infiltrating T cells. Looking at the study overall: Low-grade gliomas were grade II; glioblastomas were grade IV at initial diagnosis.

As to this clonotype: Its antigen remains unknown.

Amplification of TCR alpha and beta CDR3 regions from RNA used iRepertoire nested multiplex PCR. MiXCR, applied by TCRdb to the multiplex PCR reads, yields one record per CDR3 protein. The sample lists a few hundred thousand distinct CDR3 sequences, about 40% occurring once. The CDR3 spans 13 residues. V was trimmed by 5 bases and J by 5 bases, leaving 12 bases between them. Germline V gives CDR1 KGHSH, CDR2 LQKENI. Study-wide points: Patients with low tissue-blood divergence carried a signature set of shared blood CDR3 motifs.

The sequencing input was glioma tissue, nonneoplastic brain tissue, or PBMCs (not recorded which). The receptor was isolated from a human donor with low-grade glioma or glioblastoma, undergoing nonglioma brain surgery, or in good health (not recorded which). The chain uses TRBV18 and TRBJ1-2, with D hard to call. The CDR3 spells CASSVYGDYGYTF. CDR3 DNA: TGTGCCAGCTCAGTTTACGGGGATTATGGCTACACCTTC.